Following are 30 T cell receptor beta chains from one sample sequenced in a study of T cells after yellow fever vaccination. TCRdb called the 5' RACE reads again in MiXCR, with one record for every CDR3 protein. The table has about 30,000 distinct CDR3 sequences, about 6% seen once; the top ten hold approximately 25%. The sequencing used PBMCs, either bulk or a sorted T-cell subset (CD4+, CD8+, memory, or dextramer-sorted; not recorded which), collected on the day of the yellow fever booster vaccination. The source of these receptors is a man younger than 40 who received the YFV17D yellow fever vaccine.

This clonotype was seen a few times. The chain carries TRBV24-1 and TRBJ2-2, with D possibly matching TRBD1 (6 bases). V was trimmed by 5 bases and J by 5 bases, leaving 17 bases between them. Germline lookup yields CDR1 KGHDR and CDR2 SFDVKD. CDR3 length equals 16 residues. The CDR3: CATSGNGRGRTGELFF. As DNA, the CDR3 is TGTGCCACCAGTGGTAATGGCAGGGGAAGGACCGGGGAGCTGTTTTTT.

There are many counts of this clonotype. The chain combines TRBV2 with TRBJ2-3; 9 bases map to TRBD2. Germline V gene sequence: CDR1 SNHLY, CDR2 FYNNEI. The CDR3 contains 14 residues. With 8 bases clipped from V and 5 bases from J, the junction kept 8 bases outside the gene matches. The DNA of the CDR3 is TGTGCCAGCCATGCTAGCGGGGAGCGAGATACGCAGTATTTT. Amino acids: CASHASGERDTQYF.

At least ten counts were recorded for this clonotype. The V gene is TRBV9, the J gene TRBJ2-1, with D uncertain. Between the trimmed V and J ends, which lost 3 bases and 2 bases, there was a span of 9 bases. The CDR3 extends over 14 amino acids. CDR1 SGDLS and CDR2 YYNGEE come from the germline V gene. CDR3 sequence (DNA): TGTGCCAGCAGCGCGGAGATAACCTACAATGAGCAGTTCTTC. This sequence encodes CASSAEITYNEQFF.

This clonotype was detected ten times or more. The J gene is TRBJ2-1, the V gene TRBV28; D assignment may be TRBD1 or TRBD2 (5 bases each). The CDR3 spans 14 residues. V was clipped by 6 bases and J by 7 bases, with 16 bases between them. Germline CDR1 is MDHEN and CDR2 is SYDVKM. CDR3 DNA sequence: TGTGCCAGCAGGCGCCCCGGGGCGGTGAATGAGCAGTTCTTC. Protein: CASRRPGAVNEQFF.

The CDR3 DNA follows: TGCAGTGCAACCCGGGGGAGGACCCCAGGGACCCAGTACTTC. This encodes CSATRGRTPGTQYF. The rearrangement joins TRBV20-1 to TRBJ2-5; perhaps TRBD2 as D (6 bases). Germline V gives CDR1 DFQATT, CDR2 SNEGSKA (reference sequence). Trimming took 6 bases from V and 7 from J, leaving 21 bases between them. The CDR3 is made up of 14 amino acids.

Many counts were recorded for this clonotype. V usage is TRBV12-3 or TRBV12-4 and J usage is TRBJ2-1; no reliable D call. Between the trimmed V and J ends, which lost 1 base and 6 bases, there was a span of 1 base. The CDR3 consists of 11 residues. CDR3: CASSLVNEQFF. The CDR3 DNA follows: TGTGCCAGCAGTTTAGTCAATGAGCAGTTCTTC.

The chain couples TRBV20-1 to TRBJ2-1; the D gene is possibly TRBD2 (5 bases). The CDR3 runs to 15 residues. Germline V gene data show CDR1 as DFQATT and CDR2 as SNEGSKA (reference sequence). V dropped 2 bases and J dropped 0 bases, with 11 bases sitting between them. The CDR3 coding sequence is TGCAGTGCTAGACACCGAGCGGTCTCCTACAATGAGCAGTTCTTC. Its translation: CSARHRAVSYNEQFF.

This clonotype has at least ten counts. V is TRBV6-6 and J is TRBJ2-7, with unresolved D. Trimming took off 5 bases at V and 12 bases at J, with 17 bases between the two ends. Germline V gene sequence: CDR1 MNHNY, CDR2 SVGAGI (reference sequence). The CDR3 loop spans 12 amino acids. CDR3 bases: TGTGCCAGCAGTCACCTTCTAGGAATTCTGTACTTC. It translates to CASSHLLGILYF.

This clonotype was seen at least ten times. The chain uses TRBV20-1 and TRBJ2-5; possibly TRBD1 or TRBD2 for D (5 bases each). V shed 5 bases and J shed 0 bases, with 10 bases lying between them. Per the germline V gene, CDR1 is DFQATT and CDR2 is SNEGSKA (reference sequence). CDR3 size: 13 residues. This chain's CDR3 is CSAHRGNQETQYF. CDR3 coding DNA: TGCAGTGCTCACCGGGGCAACCAAGAGACCCAGTACTTC.

This clonotype was recorded a few times. The V and J genes are TRBV20-1 and TRBJ2-1; TRBD2 matches 9 bases. This CDR3 region has 21 residues. Losses at the gene ends were 6 bases for V and 1 base for J; bases not matched to a gene: 25. The germline V gene encodes CDR1 DFQATT and CDR2 SNEGSKA (reference sequence). The CDR3 region is CSAKKRGVWDSGRGSYNEQFF. CDR3 nucleotides: TGCAGTGCCAAAAAACGGGGGGTGTGGGATAGCGGGAGAGGGTCCTACAATGAGCAGTTCTTC.

This clonotype was seen repeatedly, ten times or more. The chain is built from TRBV28 and TRBJ2-3; D perhaps matches TRBD2 (5 bases). CDR3 length: 13 amino acids. Deletions cut 3 bases from V and 6 bases from J, with 10 bases between. Germline V lookup: CDR1 MDHEN, CDR2 SYDVKM. CDR3 protein: CASSLGSFDTQYF. The CDR3 nucleotides are TGTGCCAGCAGTTTGGGGAGCTTTGATACGCAGTATTTT.

This clonotype was recorded at least ten times. The chain is built from TRBV5-1 and TRBJ2-7; TRBD1 might be the D (7 bases). CDR3 size: 16 residues. Germline values: CDR1 SGHRS, CDR2 YFSETQ. Between the trimmed V and J ends, which lost 0 bases and 0 bases, there was a span of 13 bases. The CDR3 reads CASSLGRDRSSYEQYF. The CDR3 DNA reads TGCGCCAGCAGCTTGGGGAGGGACAGAAGCTCCTACGAGCAGTACTTC. Supplemented by reference TRBV5-1 and TRBJ2-7, the full variable domain reads KAGVTQTPRYLIKTRGQQVTLSCSPISGHRSVSWYQQTPGQGLQFLFEYFSETQRNKGNFPGRFSGRQFSNSRSEMNVSTLELGDSALYLCASSLGRDRSSYEQYFGPGTRLTVT.

In this sample, this clonotype turned up many times. The rearrangement uses TRBV4-2 and TRBJ1-1; D uncertain. CDR3 length: 15 residues. The V gene lost 1 base and the J gene lost 0 bases, with 9 bases spanning the gap. CDR1 and CDR2 (germline): LGHNA, YNFKEQ. In DNA form, the CDR3 reads TGTGCCAGCAGCCAAGGCAGCACCTTGAACACTGAAGCTTTCTTT. Translated, it gives CASSQGSTLNTEAFF.

The rearrangement links TRBV19 to TRBJ1-2, with 7 bases lining up with TRBD1. This CDR3 comprises 15 residues. CDR1 is LNHDA, CDR2 SQIVND, per germline (reference sequence). V lost 4 bases, J lost 0 bases, and 5 bases stayed unmatched. The CDR3 loop is CASSTMGQTNYGYTF. Here the CDR3 DNA reads TGTGCCAGTAGTACCATGGGACAGACTAACTATGGCTACACCTTC.

In nucleotides, the CDR3 is TGTGCCAGCGGCCCAGGGACTAGCGGGTGGAGCTCCTACAATGAGCAGTTCTTC. Translated, it gives CASGPGTSGWSSYNEQFF. V usage is TRBV5-6 and J usage is TRBJ2-1; 12 bases are a match to TRBD2. CDR1 is SGHDT and CDR2 is YYEEEE in the germline V gene. J gave up 0 bases and V 7 bases, and 11 bases lay outside the gene matches. There are 18 residues in the CDR3.

A note on this clonotype: A much larger clone lies a single base off, so this may be a read error. This chain uses TRBV2 with TRBJ2-7, with TRBD1 identical over 9 bases. The germline V gene has CDR1 SNHLY and CDR2 FYNNEI. The CDR3 sequence is 12 residues long. Trimming removed 11 bases from V and 6 bases from J; junction bases left unmatched: 8. Written as DNA, the CDR3 is TGTGCCTGCGCACAGGGGGCCCTCGAGCAGTACTTC. Its translation: CACAQGALEQYF.

On this clonotype: A junction end diverges from the germline sequence, so it may reflect a read error. The genes are TRBV25-1 and TRBJ2-2, with a tentative D call TRBD2 (5 bases). CDR1 MGHDK and CDR2 SYGVNS come from the germline V gene. The CDR3 covers 12 residues. CDR3 sequence (DNA): TGTGCCAGCAGTGTTGAAACCGGGGTGCTGTTTTTT. Translating it yields CASSVETGVLFF.

This clonotype was counted ten times or more. The V and J genes are TRBV20-1 and TRBJ1-1, with unresolved D. Trimming took 3 bases from V and 5 from J, leaving 7 bases between them. The CDR3 totals 11 residues. CDR1 DFQATT and CDR2 SNEGSKA come from the germline V gene (reference sequence). The CDR3 sequence: CSASLYTEAFF. The CDR3 DNA reads TGCAGTGCTAGCCTTTATACTGAAGCTTTCTTT.

Concerning this clonotype itself: A read error may explain this, as a much larger clone is one base away. The V call is TRBV7-9, the J call TRBJ2-7, with D perhaps TRBD1 (5 bases). This CDR3 is built from 12 residues. Trimming took off 3 bases at V and 3 bases at J, with 6 bases between the two ends. From germline, CDR1 is SEHNR and CDR2 FQNEAQ (reference sequence). CDR3 protein: CASSFGHYEQYF. The CDR3 nucleotides read TGTGCCAGCAGCTTTGGACACTACGAGCAGTACTTC.

This clonotype occurred once. A read error is possible here, since a much larger clone lies one base away. The genes are TRBV19 and TRBJ2-1; perhaps TRBD2 as D (6 bases). Trimming stripped 11 bases from V and 5 bases from J, with 19 bases between. There are 14 residues in the CDR3. Germline V lookup: CDR1 LNHDA, CDR2 SQIVND (reference sequence). The CDR3: CAGSRDFVNNEQFF. The CDR3 coding sequence is TGTGCCGGCTCCCGGGACTTTGTGAACAATGAGCAGTTCTTC.

The sample holds a few counts of this clonotype. The chain uses TRBV27 and TRBJ2-7; no clear D. The germline CDR1 and CDR2 sequences are MNHEY and SMNVEV (reference sequence). The CDR3 runs 14 residues. V was trimmed by 3 bases and J by 0 bases, leaving 9 bases between them. CDR3 in DNA: TGTGCCAGCAGTTTTGGTCAGAACTCCTACGAGCAGTACTTC. Its protein is CASSFGQNSYEQYF.

Worth noting for this clonotype: This could be a read error, since a much larger clone is one nucleotide away. The chain combines TRBV6-4 with TRBJ2-3, with 10 bases aligning to TRBD1. This CDR3 has 15 residues. Germline CDR1 MRHNA, CDR2 SNTAGT. J was trimmed by 4 bases and V by 0 bases; bases with no gene match: 1. The CDR3 bases are TGTGCCAGCAGTGACTCGACAGGGGGCGCAGATACGCAGTATTTT. This codes for CASSDSTGGADTQYF.

This clonotype was counted only a few times. The rearrangement uses TRBV12-3 or TRBV12-4 and TRBJ2-3; TRBD2 is a possible D gene (5 bases). Trimming cost V 7 bases and J 1 base, with 15 bases left between them. The CDR3 totals 15 residues. CDR3 region: CASIRGFIRTDTQYF. The CDR3 DNA reads as TGTGCCAGCATTCGGGGTTTCATCCGCACAGATACGCAGTATTTT.

Comments on this clonotype: Compared with germline, one end of the junction differs, possibly owing to a read error. The chain employs TRBV6-1 and TRBJ2-3; 16 bases fit TRBD2. This CDR3 region has 16 residues. Germline V gene sequence: CDR1 MNHNS, CDR2 SASEGT. The CDR3 protein is CACRGTSGRAWDTQYF. CDR3 sequence (DNA): TGTGCCTGCAGGGGGACTAGCGGGAGGGCCTGGGATACGCAGTATTTT.

The rearrangement joins TRBV30 to TRBJ1-5; TRBD1 aligns across 7 bases. CDR3 length: 15 amino acids. The germline gives CDR1 GTSNPN, CDR2 SVGIG (reference sequence). J was trimmed by 6 bases and V by 4 bases; bases with no gene match: 12. The CDR3 protein is CAWNRGSGLGQPQHF. The CDR3 DNA follows: TGTGCCTGGAACAGGGGAAGTGGTCTCGGTCAGCCCCAGCATTTT.

This clonotype was seen ten or more times. This chain uses TRBV6-2 or TRBV6-3 with TRBJ2-3, with 7 bases lining up with TRBD1. Germline CDR1 is MNHEY and CDR2 is SVGEGT. Trimming at V came to 0 bases and at J to 4 bases, leaving 1 base not matched to a gene. The length of the CDR3 is 14 residues. The CDR3, as DNA: TGTGCCAGCAGTTACTCGACAGGGCCAGATACGCAGTATTTT. Protein product: CASSYSTGPDTQYF.

This chain uses TRBV7-8 with TRBJ1-2; possibly TRBD1 for D (5 bases). The CDR3 totals 15 residues. Trimming took off 5 bases at V and 3 bases at J, with 16 bases between the two ends. Germline V gene data show CDR1 as SGHVS and CDR2 as FQNEAQ. CDR3 protein: CASSEDGTSYYGYTF. CDR3 sequence (DNA): TGTGCCAGCAGCGAAGACGGGACTTCTTACTATGGCTACACCTTC.

In its sample, this clonotype was seen many times. The rearrangement links TRBV7-3 to TRBJ2-3; D ambiguous. The CDR3 has 15 amino acids. V was shortened by 5 bases and J by 1 base, with 13 bases between the two germline ends. Per the germline V gene, CDR1 is SGHTA and CDR2 is FQGTGA. The CDR3 sequence: CASSPQNLGTDTQYF. CDR3 sequence (DNA): TGTGCCAGCAGCCCCCAGAACTTGGGCACAGATACGCAGTATTTT.

The J gene is TRBJ2-1, the V gene TRBV9, with D uncertain. The CDR3 sequence is 15 residues long. Germline V gene lookup returns CDR1 SGDLS and CDR2 YYNGEE. Trimming removed 3 bases from V and 10 bases from J, with 20 bases in between. CDR3 DNA sequence: TGTGCCAGCAGCGGAAGGACCAGGAAGGCGGACGAGCAGTTCTTC. It is translated as CASSGRTRKADEQFF. The whole variable domain, remainder taken from reference TRBV9 and TRBJ2-1, is DSGVTQTPKHLITATGQRVTLRCSPRSGDLSVYWYQQSLDQGLQFLIQYYNGEERAKGNILERFSAQQFPDLHSELNLSSLELGDSALYFCASSGRTRKADEQFFGPGTRLTVL.

Notes on this clonotype: A read error may explain this, as a much larger clone is one base away. V and J are TRBV28 and TRBJ2-7; unclear D gene. Germline CDR1 and CDR2: MDHEN and SYDVKM. This CDR3 comprises 11 residues. CDR3 residues: CATSFWYEQYF. In nucleotides, the CDR3 is TGTGCCACCAGTTTTTGGTACGAGCAGTACTTC.